The 5 T cell receptor beta chains below were found in one sample sequenced in a study of cytomegalovirus exposure and HLA in healthy donors. The study ran its PCR with 60 Vbeta and 13 Jbeta primers. Libraries were prepared by immunoSEQ multiplex PCR; TCRdb keeps only in-frame clonotypes and omits some of them. The sample has approximately 150,000 clones. What was sequenced was PBMCs. All receptors come from a young woman in good health and CMV-seronegative.

CDR3 protein: CASSANPSRGRETQYF. CDR3 DNA sequence: TGTGCCAGCAGCGCCAACCCCTCGAGGGGGCGAGAGACCCAGTACTTC. The chain employs TRBV9 and TRBJ2-5, with TRBD1 matching 7 bases. The CDR3 totals 16 residues. The germline CDR1 and CDR2 sequences are SGDLS and YYNGEE. The V segment lost 3 bases and the J segment 4 bases; nucleotides outside the gene matches: 12. Together with reference TRBV9 and TRBJ2-5, the CDR3 gives the full variable domain: DSGVTQTPKHLITATGQRVTLRCSPRSGDLSVYWYQQSLDQGLQFLIQYYNGEERAKGNILERFSAQQFPDLHSELNLSSLELGDSALYFCASSANPSRGRETQYFGPGTRLLVL.

J is TRBJ2-3 and V is TRBV9; D is unclear. Germline-derived CDR1 and CDR2 are SGDLS and YYNGEE. V was shortened by 0 bases and J by 0 bases, with 11 bases between the two germline ends. The CDR3 is made up of 16 amino acids. The chain's CDR3 is CASSVGVTSSTDTQYF. CDR3 DNA sequence: TGTGCCAGCAGCGTAGGGGTGACATCTAGCACAGATACGCAGTATTTT.

The V and J genes are TRBV21-1 and TRBJ2-7; TRBD1, the D gene given by the table, was not confirmed from the DNA. TRBV21-1 is marked as a pseudogene. This CDR3 comprises 14 residues. This chain's CDR3 is CASSSYRGPLSKYV. CDR3 bases: TGTGCCAGCAGCAGCTACAGGGGGCCTCTTTCTAAGTACGTC.

The V gene is TRBV10-3, the J gene TRBJ1-2, with 7 positions matching TRBD1. CDR3 length equals 18 residues. J lost 1 base, V lost 0 bases, and 11 bases had no gene match. Germline assignment: CDR1 ENHRY and CDR2 SYGVKD. For the CDR3, the DNA is TGTGCCATCAGTGAGTCGCTGAGAGGGGGCGTCGGTAACTATGGCTACACCTTC. Its translation: CAISESLRGGVGNYGYTF.

The J gene is TRBJ2-2, the V gene TRBV5-1; 8 nucleotides agree with TRBD1. The CDR3 is 16 amino acids. Trimming removed 2 bases from V and 5 bases from J; junction bases left unmatched: 8. Looked up from germline, CDR1 is SGHRS and CDR2 is YFSETQ. For the CDR3, the DNA is TGCGCCAGCAGCTTATACGGGACAGGAGAGACCGGGGAGCTGTTTTTT. It is translated as CASSLYGTGETGELFF.